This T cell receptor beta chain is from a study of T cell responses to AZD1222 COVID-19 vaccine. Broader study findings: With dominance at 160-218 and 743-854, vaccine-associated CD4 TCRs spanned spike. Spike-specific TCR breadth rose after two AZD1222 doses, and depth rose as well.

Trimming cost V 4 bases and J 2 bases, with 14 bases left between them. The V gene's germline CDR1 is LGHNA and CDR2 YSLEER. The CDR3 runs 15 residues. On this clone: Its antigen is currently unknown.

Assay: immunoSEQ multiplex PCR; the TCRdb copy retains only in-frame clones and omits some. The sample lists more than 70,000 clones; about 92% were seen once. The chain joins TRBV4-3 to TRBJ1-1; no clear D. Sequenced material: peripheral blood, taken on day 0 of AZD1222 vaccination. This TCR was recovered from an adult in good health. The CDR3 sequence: CASSRDLRANTEAFF. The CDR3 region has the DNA TGCGCCAGCAGCCGAGACCTTAGGGCCAACACTGAAGCTTTCTTT.